This is a list of T cell receptor beta chains from one sample in a study of shared clonotypes between healthy human individuals. This table comes from immunoSEQ multiplex PCR, and its TCRdb copy is limited to in-frame clones, with some not included. The top ten clones hold about 1.1% of a sample with just over 2,000,000 clones, about 95% of them seen once. Sequencing was done on a sample of naive CD8+ T cells sorted from blood. The origin of the receptors is a man between 18 and 35 years old in good health. Each CDR3 is given with its conserved first and last residue. Each record gives: clone size, CDR3 length, D gene, J gene, V gene, CDR3 protein, CDR3 DNA. A D gene is named only where the DNA matches it firmly. Clone size is shown for a subset of rows, as once, few, many or a class of expanded clone.

. 16 TRBD2 TRBJ2-2 TRBV7-8 CASSTGLAGGTGELFF TGTGCCAGCAGCACTGGACTAGCGGGAGGTACCGGGGAGCTGTTTTTT
few 12 TRBD1 TRBJ1-1 TRBV30 CAWGQGNTEAFF TGTGCCTGGGGACAGGGGAACACTGAAGCTTTCTTT
once 14 . TRBJ1-5 TRBV10-3 CASTGGYSNQPQHF TGTGCCAGTACCGGAGGTTATAGCAATCAGCCCCAGCATTTT
. 14 TRBD2 TRBJ2-3 TRBV2 CASRTSVSTDTQYF TGTGCCAGCAGAACTAGCGTGAGCACAGATACGCAGTATTTT
. 12 TRBD2 TRBJ2-7 TRBV6-1 CASRGTSYEQYF TGTGCCAGCAGGGGGACTAGCTACGAGCAGTACTTC
. 15 . TRBJ2-6 TRBV5-4 CASSDQPSGANVLTF TGTGCCAGCAGCGACCAACCGTCTGGGGCCAACGTCCTGACTTTC
. 16 . TRBJ1-3 TRBV4-1 CASSQDEGLTGNTIYF TGCGCCAGCAGCCAAGATGAGGGGTTAACTGGAAACACCATATATTTT
. 14 . TRBJ1-4 TRBV7-9 CASSPGHENEKLFF TGTGCCAGCAGCCCGGGACATGAAAATGAAAAACTGTTTTTT
. 13 TRBD2 TRBJ2-1 TRBV4-3 CASGGDSDNEQFF TGCGCCAGCGGGGGGGACTCCGACAATGAGCAGTTCTTC
. 14 . TRBJ2-5 TRBV4-1 CASSQLGGQETQYF TGCGCCAGCAGCCAGTTGGGCGGGCAAGAGACCCAGTACTTC
. 16 TRBD1 TRBJ1-3 TRBV9 CASSKSGTGLGNTIYF TGTGCCAGCAGCAAATCCGGGACAGGGTTAGGAAACACCATATATTTT
. 13 . TRBJ1-4 TRBV9 CASSEGHETKLFF TGTGCCAGCAGCGAAGGACATGAGACAAAACTGTTTTTT
. 13 . TRBJ2-7 TRBV5-6 CASSLGVGTEQYF TGTGCCAGCAGCTTGGGCGTAGGGACCGAGCAGTACTTC
. 16 TRBD2 TRBJ2-2 TRBV4-3 CASSQVAGTEAGELFF TGCGCCAGCAGCCAAGTAGCGGGAACGGAGGCCGGGGAGCTGTTTTTT
. 13 . TRBJ1-1 TRBV19 CASSIGWNTEAFF TGTGCCAGTAGTATCGGGTGGAACACTGAAGCTTTCTTT
. 15 TRBD2 TRBJ2-3 TRBV13 CASSKLAGRTDTQYF TGTGCCAGCAGCAAACTAGCGGGGCGCACAGATACGCAGTATTTT
. 13 . TRBJ1-2 TRBV13 CASSLGGTGGYTF TGTGCCAGCAGCTTAGGGGGCACGGGTGGCTACACCTTC
. 14 . TRBJ2-7 TRBV10-2 CASSDPSIIYEQYF TGCGCCAGCAGTGACCCAAGTATAATCTACGAGCAGTACTTC
. 14 TRBD2 TRBJ2-1 TRBV7-6 CASSRLAGGHEQFF TGTGCCAGCAGCCGACTAGCGGGGGGCCATGAGCAGTTCTTC
. 17 . TRBJ1-2 TRBV28 CASRRKLYRSTNYGYTF TGTGCCAGCAGAAGAAAATTGTACAGGTCTACTAACTATGGCTACACCTTC
. 11 . TRBJ2-5 TRBV7-8 CASSLSTAQYF TGTGCCAGCAGCTTATCGACGGCCCAGTACTTC
. 15 . TRBJ2-1 TRBV7-9 CASSPKYEDSYKEFF TGTGCCAGCAGCCCAAAATACGAGGACAGTTACAAGGAGTTCTTC
. 15 TRBD1 TRBJ2-1 TRBV6-1 CASSPGTGSYNEQFF TGTGCCAGCAGCCCCGGGACAGGGTCCTACAATGAGCAGTTCTTC
. 17 TRBD1 TRBJ2-2 TRBV7-2 CASSLRTQGRDSGELFF TGTGCCAGCAGCTTAAGGACACAGGGGCGAGATTCCGGGGAGCTATTTTTT
. 18 TRBD2 TRBJ2-7 TRBV7-6 CASSLWASGSAGSYEQYF TGTGCCAGCAGCTTATGGGCTAGCGGGAGTGCGGGGTCCTACGAGCAGTACTTC
once 15 TRBD1 TRBJ1-1 TRBV13 CASSLRDSQPAEAFF TGTGCCAGCAGCCTAAGGGACAGCCAACCCGCTGAAGCTTTCTTT
. 11 . TRBJ2-1 TRBV5-6 CASSWRDEQFF TGTGCCAGCAGCTGGAGGGATGAGCAGTTCTTC
. 15 . TRBJ1-5 TRBV2 CASSAPTEANQPQHF TGTGCCAGCAGTGCCCCTACAGAAGCCAATCAGCCCCAGCATTTT
. 17 TRBD1 TRBJ1-6 TRBV18 CASSPEDRGHYNSPLHF TGTGCCAGCTCACCAGAGGACAGGGGGCATTATAATTCACCCCTCCACTTT
. 12 . TRBJ1-2 TRBV5-8 CASSLETYGYTF TGTGCCAGCAGCTTGGAAACTTATGGCTACACCTTC
. 14 . TRBJ1-1 TRBV4-1 CASSQDRLNTEAFF TGCGCCAGCAGCCAAGACAGGCTTAACACTGAAGCTTTCTTT
. 15 . TRBJ1-6 TRBV5-6 CASSFLQGNNSPLHF TGTGCCAGCAGCTTTTTACAGGGAAATAATTCACCCCTCCACTTT
. 14 . TRBJ2-5 TRBV6-5 CASSYPGSLGTQYF TGTGCCAGCAGTTACCCAGGGTCGTTGGGGACCCAGTACTTC
. 18 . TRBJ2-7 TRBV27 CASSPLSPRGGWGEEQYF TGTGCCAGCAGCCCCCTGAGCCCCAGGGGCGGATGGGGTGAGGAGCAGTACTTC
. 13 TRBD1 TRBJ1-2 TRBV25-1 CASSPGTGSGYTF TGTGCCAGCAGCCCCGGGACAGGAAGCGGCTACACCTTC
. 15 . TRBJ1-1 TRBV7-9 CASSFFPKGDTEAFF TGTGCCAGCAGCTTTTTTCCGAAGGGGGACACTGAAGCTTTCTTT
. 14 TRBD1 TRBJ2-7 TRBV11-1 CASSYTGTGVEQYF TGTGCCAGCAGTTATACCGGGACAGGGGTCGAGCAGTACTTC
. 16 . TRBJ1-1 TRBV5-6 CASSLSGWGMNTEAFF TGTGCCAGCAGCTTGTCGGGATGGGGGATGAACACTGAAGCTTTCTTT
. 15 TRBD1 TRBJ1-5 TRBV30 CARDRGGYSNQPQHF TGTGCCCGGGACAGGGGCGGATATAGCAATCAGCCCCAGCATTTT
. 13 TRBD1 TRBJ1-2 TRBV30 CARDRDRDYGYTF TGTGCTCGGGACCGGGACAGGGACTATGGCTACACCTTC
. 17 . TRBJ2-1 TRBV5-6 CASSLVLGTSSYNEQFF TGTGCCAGCAGCTTGGTGCTAGGGACGAGCTCCTACAATGAGCAGTTCTTC
. 16 TRBD2 TRBJ2-1 TRBV27 CASSLIAGQFVNEQFF TGTGCCAGCAGTTTGATAGCGGGTCAATTCGTTAATGAGCAGTTCTTC
once 15 TRBD2 TRBJ2-7 TRBV5-1 CASSPGLAGEEEQYF TGCGCCAGCAGTCCTGGACTAGCGGGGGAGGAGGAGCAGTACTTC
. 15 . TRBJ2-1 TRBV5-4 CASSGGASSYNEQFF TGTGCCAGCAGCGGGGGGGCTAGCTCCTACAATGAGCAGTTCTTC
once 14 . TRBJ2-7 TRBV2 CASRPGHILYEQYF TGTGCCAGCAGGCCTGGACATATCCTCTACGAGCAGTACTTC
. 12 . TRBJ2-1 TRBV6-6 CASSYGPTEQFF TGTGCCAGCAGTTACGGACCTACCGAGCAGTTCTTC
. 13 . TRBJ1-1 TRBV4-1 CASSRQDVAEAFF TGCGCCAGCAGCCGACAGGATGTTGCTGAAGCTTTCTTT
. 16 . TRBJ1-1 TRBV27 CASSFVSTGLNTEAFF TGTGCCAGCAGTTTCGTTTCTACCGGGCTGAACACTGAAGCTTTCTTT
. 15 TRBD2 TRBJ2-5 TRBV5-4 CASSFRAGGYETQYF TGTGCCAGCAGCTTTAGGGCGGGAGGGTATGAGACCCAGTACTTC
. 13 . TRBJ2-7 TRBV4-1 CASSRVEGYEQYF TGCGCCAGCAGCCGAGTCGAGGGGTACGAGCAGTACTTC
. 15 TRBD2 TRBJ2-7 TRBV7-2 CASSLGGGGTYEQYF TGTGCCAGCAGCTTAGGCGGGGGAGGGACCTACGAGCAGTACTTC